This T cell receptor (beta chain) emerged from a study of identical twins. Notes on the study in general: Cross-sectional statistics, not tracking of the same donors, supported the conclusions. Where out-of-frame alpha sequences were twin-shared, they showed excess low generation probability. In zero-insertion analyses, partial confounding could arise from invariant MAIT and iNKT cells.

V trimming: 1 base; J trimming: 5 bases; junction bases outside the gene matches: 3. The CDR3 spans 14 residues. This clonotype was observed at least ten times. The antigen remains unidentified. Unique molecular identifiers were present on the cDNA, and a universal primer site came from template switching. TCRdb reprocessed the 5' RACE reads with MiXCR, giving one entry per CDR3 protein. This table has about 1.7 million distinct CDR3 sequences, more than 30% appearing once. The TCR comes from a newborn girl in good health. Sequencing was performed on cord blood. This chain uses TRBV12-3 or TRBV12-4 with TRBJ2-7, with 9 bases lining up with TRBD1. Here the CDR3 DNA reads TGTGCCAGCAGTTTAGGGACAGGGGTTGACGAGCAGTACTTC. Its protein is CASSLGTGVDEQYF.